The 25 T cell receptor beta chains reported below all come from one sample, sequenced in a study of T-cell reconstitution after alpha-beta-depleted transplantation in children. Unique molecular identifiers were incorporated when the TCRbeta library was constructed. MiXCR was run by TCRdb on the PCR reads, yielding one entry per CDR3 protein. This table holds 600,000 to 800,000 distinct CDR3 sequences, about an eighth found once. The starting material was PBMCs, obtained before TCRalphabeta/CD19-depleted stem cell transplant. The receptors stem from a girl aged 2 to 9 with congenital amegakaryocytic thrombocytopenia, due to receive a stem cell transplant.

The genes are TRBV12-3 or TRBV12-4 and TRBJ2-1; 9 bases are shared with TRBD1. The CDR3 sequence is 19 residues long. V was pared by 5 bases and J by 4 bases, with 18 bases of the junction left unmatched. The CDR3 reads CASSPGTGNIVSAYNEQFF. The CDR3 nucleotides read TGTGCCAGCAGTCCCGGGACAGGGAATATCGTTTCAGCTTACAATGAGCAGTTCTTC.

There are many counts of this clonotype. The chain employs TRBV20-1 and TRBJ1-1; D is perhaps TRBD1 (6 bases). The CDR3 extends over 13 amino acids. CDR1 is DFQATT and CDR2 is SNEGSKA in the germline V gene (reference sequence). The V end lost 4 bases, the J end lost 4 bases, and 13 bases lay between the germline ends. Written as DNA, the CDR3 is TGCAGTGCTAAACCGGGACATGCCACTGAAGCTTTCTTT. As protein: CSAKPGHATEAFF.

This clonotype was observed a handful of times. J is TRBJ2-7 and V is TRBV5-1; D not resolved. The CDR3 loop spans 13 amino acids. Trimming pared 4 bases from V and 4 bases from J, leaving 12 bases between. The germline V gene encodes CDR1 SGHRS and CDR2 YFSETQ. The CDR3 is CASSPDMIYEQYF. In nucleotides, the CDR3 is TGCGCCAGCAGCCCCGATATGATATACGAGCAGTACTTC.

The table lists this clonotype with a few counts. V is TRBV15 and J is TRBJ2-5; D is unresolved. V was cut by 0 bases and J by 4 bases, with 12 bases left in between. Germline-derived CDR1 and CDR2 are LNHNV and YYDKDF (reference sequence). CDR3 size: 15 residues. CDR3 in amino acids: CATSRDPAGGETQYF. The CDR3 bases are TGTGCCACCAGCAGAGATCCCGCAGGCGGAGAGACCCAGTACTTC.

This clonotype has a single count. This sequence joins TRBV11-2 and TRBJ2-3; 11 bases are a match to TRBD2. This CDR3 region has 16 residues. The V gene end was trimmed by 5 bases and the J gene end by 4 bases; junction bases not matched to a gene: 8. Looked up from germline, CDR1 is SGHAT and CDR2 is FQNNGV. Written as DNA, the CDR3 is TGTGCCAGCAGCAAACTAGCGGGAGTTTTTGCAGATACGCAGTATTTT. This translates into CASSKLAGVFADTQYF.

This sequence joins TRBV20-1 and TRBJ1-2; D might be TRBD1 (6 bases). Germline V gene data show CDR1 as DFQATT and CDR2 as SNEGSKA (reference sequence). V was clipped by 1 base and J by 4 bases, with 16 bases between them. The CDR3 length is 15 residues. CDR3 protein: CSARALTGYAYGYTF. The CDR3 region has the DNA TGCAGTGCTAGAGCCCTAACAGGGTATGCCTATGGCTACACCTTC.

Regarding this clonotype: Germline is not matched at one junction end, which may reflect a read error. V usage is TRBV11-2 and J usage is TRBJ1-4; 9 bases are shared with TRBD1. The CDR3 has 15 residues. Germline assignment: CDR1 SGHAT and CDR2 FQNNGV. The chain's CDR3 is CASSLGQGTNEKLSF. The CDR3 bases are TGTGCCAGCAGCCTGGGACAGGGAACTAATGAAAAACTGTCTTTT.

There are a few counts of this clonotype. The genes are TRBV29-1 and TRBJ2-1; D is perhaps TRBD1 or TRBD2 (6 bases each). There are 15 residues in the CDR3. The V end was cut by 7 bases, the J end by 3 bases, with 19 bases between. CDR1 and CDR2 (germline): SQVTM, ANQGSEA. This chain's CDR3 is CSARVRGGGYNEQFF. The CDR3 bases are TGCAGCGCCCGCGTGCGAGGGGGAGGCTACAATGAGCAGTTCTTC.

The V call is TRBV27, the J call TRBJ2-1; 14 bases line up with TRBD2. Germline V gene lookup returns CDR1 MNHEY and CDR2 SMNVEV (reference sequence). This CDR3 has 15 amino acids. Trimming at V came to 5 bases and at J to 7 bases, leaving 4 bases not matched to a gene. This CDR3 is CASSIGTSGRNEQFF. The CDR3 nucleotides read TGTGCCAGCAGTATCGGGACTAGCGGGAGAAATGAGCAGTTCTTC.

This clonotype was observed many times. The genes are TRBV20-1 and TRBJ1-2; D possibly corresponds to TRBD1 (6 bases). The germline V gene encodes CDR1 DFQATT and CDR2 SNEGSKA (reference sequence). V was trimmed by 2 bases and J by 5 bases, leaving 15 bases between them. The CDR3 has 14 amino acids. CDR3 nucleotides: TGCAGTGCTAGACACCCGACAGGCGGGTATGGCTACACCTTC. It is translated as CSARHPTGGYGYTF.

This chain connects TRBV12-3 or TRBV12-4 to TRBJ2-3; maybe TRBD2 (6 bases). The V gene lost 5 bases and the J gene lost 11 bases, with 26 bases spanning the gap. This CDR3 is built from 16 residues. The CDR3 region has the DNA TGTGCCAGCAGTCTAATCGCCTTTGGTTTTGGGACTCAGCAGTATTTT. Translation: CASSLIAFGFGTQQYF.

The CDR3 protein is CSARSTKPGADTQYF. As DNA, the CDR3 is TGCAGTGCTAGATCTACAAAGCCCGGGGCAGATACGCAGTATTTT. The rearrangement joins TRBV20-1 to TRBJ2-3, with D maybe TRBD2 (5 bases). The CDR3 length is 15 residues. The germline gives CDR1 DFQATT, CDR2 SNEGSKA (reference sequence). Deletions cut 2 bases from V and 4 bases from J, with 16 bases between.

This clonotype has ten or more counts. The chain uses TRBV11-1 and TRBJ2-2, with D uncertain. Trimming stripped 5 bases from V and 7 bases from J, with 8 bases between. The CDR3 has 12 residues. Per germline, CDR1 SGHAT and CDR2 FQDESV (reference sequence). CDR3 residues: CASSGRDGELFF. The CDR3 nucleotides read TGTGCCAGCAGCGGGCGAGACGGGGAGCTGTTTTTT.

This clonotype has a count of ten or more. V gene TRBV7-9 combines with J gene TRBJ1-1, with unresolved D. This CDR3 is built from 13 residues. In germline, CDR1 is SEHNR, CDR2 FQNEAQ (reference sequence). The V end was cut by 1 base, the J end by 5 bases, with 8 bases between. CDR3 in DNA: TGTGCCAGCAGCTTAGATCCCAAGACTGAAGCTTTCTTT. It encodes CASSLDPKTEAFF.

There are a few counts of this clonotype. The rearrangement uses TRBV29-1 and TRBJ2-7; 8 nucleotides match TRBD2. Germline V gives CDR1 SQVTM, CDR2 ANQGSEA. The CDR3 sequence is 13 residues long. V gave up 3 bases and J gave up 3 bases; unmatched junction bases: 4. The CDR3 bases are TGCAGCGTTGAGGTTACTAGCGGCTACGAGCAGTACTTC. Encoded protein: CSVEVTSGYEQYF.

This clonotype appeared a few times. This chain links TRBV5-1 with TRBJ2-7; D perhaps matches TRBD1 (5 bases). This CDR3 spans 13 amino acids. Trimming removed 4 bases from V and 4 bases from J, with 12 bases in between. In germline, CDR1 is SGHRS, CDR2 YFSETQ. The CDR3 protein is CASSRTTGYEQYF. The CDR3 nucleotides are TGCGCCAGCAGCCGTACCACAGGTTACGAGCAGTACTTC. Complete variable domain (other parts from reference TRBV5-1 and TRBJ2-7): KAGVTQTPRYLIKTRGQQVTLSCSPISGHRSVSWYQQTPGQGLQFLFEYFSETQRNKGNFPGRFSGRQFSNSRSEMNVSTLELGDSALYLCASSRTTGYEQYFGPGTRLTVT.

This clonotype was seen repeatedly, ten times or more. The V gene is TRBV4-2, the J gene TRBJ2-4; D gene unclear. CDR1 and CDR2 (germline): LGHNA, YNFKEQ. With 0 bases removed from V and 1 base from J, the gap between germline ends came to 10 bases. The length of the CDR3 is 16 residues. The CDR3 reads CASSQETAPAKNIQYF. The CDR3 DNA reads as TGTGCCAGCAGCCAAGAAACGGCCCCGGCCAAAAACATTCAGTACTTC.

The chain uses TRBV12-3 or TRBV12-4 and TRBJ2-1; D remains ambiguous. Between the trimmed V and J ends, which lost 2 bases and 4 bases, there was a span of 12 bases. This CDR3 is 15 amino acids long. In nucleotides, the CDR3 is TGTGCCAGCAGTTTATTCAGTATTGGGTACAATGAGCAGTTCTTC. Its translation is CASSLFSIGYNEQFF.

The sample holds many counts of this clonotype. The CDR3 region has the DNA TGTGCCAGCAGCTTATTTTTCGGAAACCAAGAGACCCAGTACTTC. It specifies CASSLFFGNQETQYF. V usage is TRBV11-2 and J usage is TRBJ2-5, with D hard to call. V lost 2 bases and J 0 bases, leaving 10 bases between the germline ends. CDR1 and CDR2 from the germline V gene are SGHAT and FQNNGV. The CDR3 length is 15 residues.

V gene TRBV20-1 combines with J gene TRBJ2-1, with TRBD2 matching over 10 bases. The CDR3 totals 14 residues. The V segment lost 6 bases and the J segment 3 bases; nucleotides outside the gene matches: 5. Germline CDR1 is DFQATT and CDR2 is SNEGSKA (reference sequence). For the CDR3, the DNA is TGCAGTGCCACTAGCGGGATCCTCTACAATGAGCAGTTCTTC. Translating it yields CSATSGILYNEQFF.

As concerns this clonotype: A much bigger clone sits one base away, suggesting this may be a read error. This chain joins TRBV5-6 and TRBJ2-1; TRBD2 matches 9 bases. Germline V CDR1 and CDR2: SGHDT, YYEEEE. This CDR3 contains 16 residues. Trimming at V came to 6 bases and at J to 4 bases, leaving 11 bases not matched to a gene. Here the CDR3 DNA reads TGTGCCAGCACCTTTTTAGCGGGAGAGACGTACAATGAGCAGTTCTTC. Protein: CASTFLAGETYNEQFF.

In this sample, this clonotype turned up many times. This CDR3 reads CASSLPGSEQFF. The DNA for the CDR3 is TGCGCCAGCAGCTTGCCAGGGAGTGAGCAGTTCTTC. The V and J genes are TRBV5-1 and TRBJ2-1; D may correspond to TRBD1 or TRBD2 (5 bases each). Germline V lookup: CDR1 SGHRS, CDR2 YFSETQ. The ends were cut back, 1 base at V and 9 bases at J, with 8 bases in the middle. The CDR3 totals 12 residues.

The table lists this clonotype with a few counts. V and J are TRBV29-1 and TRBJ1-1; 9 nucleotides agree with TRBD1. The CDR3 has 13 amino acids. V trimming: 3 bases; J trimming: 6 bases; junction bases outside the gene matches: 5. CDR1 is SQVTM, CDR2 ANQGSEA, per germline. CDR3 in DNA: TGCAGCGTTGATTGGACAGGGGTGTCTGAAGCTTTCTTT. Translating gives CSVDWTGVSEAFF.

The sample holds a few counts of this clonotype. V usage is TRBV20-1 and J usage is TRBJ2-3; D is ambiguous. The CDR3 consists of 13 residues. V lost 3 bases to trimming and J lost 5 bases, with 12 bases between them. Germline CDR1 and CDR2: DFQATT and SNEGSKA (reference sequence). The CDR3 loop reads CSASKTIRDTQYF. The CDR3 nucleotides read TGCAGTGCTAGCAAGACAATAAGAGATACGCAGTATTTT.

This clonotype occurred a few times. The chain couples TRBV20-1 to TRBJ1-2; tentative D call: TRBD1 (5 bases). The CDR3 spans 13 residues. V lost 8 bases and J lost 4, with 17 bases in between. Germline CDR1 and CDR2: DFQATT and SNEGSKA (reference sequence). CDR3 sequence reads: CSTSGGESYGYTF. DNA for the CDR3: TGCAGTACCTCCGGGGGAGAGTCCTATGGCTACACCTTC.